This TCR beta chain originates from a study of blood T cells in healthy people across ages. Whole-study findings and limits: More naive CD4+ cells and higher diversity were found in long-lived than in aged donors. Per-million-T-cell TCR beta diversity fell roughly linearly with age.

A sample-barcoded 5' primer and a J-beta primer mix were used in a second PCR of roughly 7 to 11 cycles. A 12-random-nucleotide template-switch adaptor tagged each cDNA molecule. TCRdb passed the 5' RACE reads through MiXCR, listing each CDR3 protein once. The sample shows 1.5 million or so distinct CDR3 sequences, approximately 43% of them seen only once. A word on this clonotype: The target antigen is unknown.

The CDR3 extends over 14 amino acids. From germline, CDR1 is SGDLS and CDR2 YYNGEE. V lost 3 bases to trimming and J lost 5 bases, with 12 bases between them. Total RNA amounts of at least 5 micrograms were extracted per sample. The sequence derives from a woman in her late teens or twenties in good health. The genes are TRBV9 and TRBJ2-4; D may match TRBD1 or TRBD2 (5 bases each). The sequenced sample consisted of blood. The DNA for the CDR3 is TGTGCCAGCAGCGGTATGTCGGGACAAAACATTCAGTACTTC. Translation: CASSGMSGQNIQYF.